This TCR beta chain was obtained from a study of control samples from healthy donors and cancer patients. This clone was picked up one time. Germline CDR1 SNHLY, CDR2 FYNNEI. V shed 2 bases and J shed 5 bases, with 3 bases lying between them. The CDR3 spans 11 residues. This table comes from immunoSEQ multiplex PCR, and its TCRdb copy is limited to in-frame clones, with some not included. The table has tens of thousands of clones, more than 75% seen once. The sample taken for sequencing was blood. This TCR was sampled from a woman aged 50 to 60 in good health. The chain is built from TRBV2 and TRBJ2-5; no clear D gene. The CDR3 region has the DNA TGTGCCAGCAGTGAATTGGAGACCCAGTACTTC. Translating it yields CASSELETQYF.